The 15 T cell receptor beta chains presented below share a single source sample, sequenced in a study of molecular identifiers for immune sequencing clone quantification. TCRdb used MiXCR to reprocess the PCR reads, holding one entry per CDR3 protein. The sample lists about 640,000 distinct CDR3 sequences, about 20% occurring once. The sequenced sample was naive CD8+ T cells from blood, with Jurkat cell RNA spiked in. This sample's subset: FACS-sorted CD8+CD4-CCR7+CD45RA+ naive T cells. The receptors come from a human donor in good health. Some libraries in this study had Jurkat cell RNA spiked in.

This clonotype was observed a handful of times. The chain carries TRBV27 and TRBJ2-1, with no clear D. This CDR3 spans 14 amino acids. V was cut by 3 bases and J by 1 base, with 7 bases left in between. In germline, CDR1 is MNHEY, CDR2 SMNVEV (reference sequence). The CDR3 DNA follows: TGTGCCAGCAGTTTTTCTGTGTCCTACAATGAGCAGTTCTTC. Residues: CASSFSVSYNEQFF.

This clonotype occurred many times. This chain links TRBV10-2 with TRBJ2-5; maybe TRBD1 (6 bases). The CDR3 is 13 amino acids. Per the germline V gene, CDR1 is WSHSY and CDR2 is SAAADI. V was shortened by 6 bases and J by 1 base, with 9 bases between the two germline ends. The CDR3 loop is CASSRDTQETQYF. The DNA for the CDR3 is TGCGCCAGCAGCCGGGACACCCAAGAGACCCAGTACTTC.

This clonotype appeared many times. The rearrangement joins TRBV10-3 to TRBJ2-3; D not resolved. The CDR3 extends over 13 amino acids. Germline loops: CDR1 ENHRY, CDR2 SYGVKD. V was shortened by 3 bases and J by 6 bases, with 10 bases between the two germline ends. The CDR3 region has the DNA TGTGCCATCAGTGAATTGGGCCGGGATACGCAGTATTTT. Translated: CAISELGRDTQYF.

The rearrangement joins TRBV19 to TRBJ2-2; no firm D call. Trimming cost V 7 bases and J 0 bases, with 9 bases left between them. Germline CDR1 is LNHDA and CDR2 is SQIVND (reference sequence). The CDR3 extends over 14 amino acids. CDR3 in DNA: TGTGCCAGTATGCCGTTCGCGAACACCGGGGAGCTGTTTTTT. This gives the protein CASMPFANTGELFF.

This clonotype came up a few times. The V call is TRBV28, the J call TRBJ2-7; TRBD1 agrees at 7 bases. The CDR3 is 15 amino acids. Germline V gene sequence: CDR1 MDHEN, CDR2 SYDVKM. V was pared by 6 bases and J by 4 bases, with 12 bases of the junction left unmatched. CDR3 protein: CASSSWTGQDYEQYF. The CDR3 DNA sequence: TGTGCCAGCAGCTCATGGACAGGTCAGGATTACGAGCAGTACTTC.

This clonotype was recorded a few times. The chain is built from TRBV12-3 or TRBV12-4 and TRBJ1-2; D perhaps matches TRBD1 (5 bases). V was cut by 3 bases and J by 4 bases, with 6 bases left in between. The CDR3 extends over 12 amino acids. CDR3 in DNA: TGTGCCAGCAGTTTCGGGGGCTATGGCTACACCTTC. It translates to CASSFGGYGYTF.

This clonotype has just a few counts. The J gene is TRBJ2-7, the V gene TRBV28; 7 positions agree with TRBD1. CDR3 length equals 15 residues. CDR1 MDHEN and CDR2 SYDVKM come from the germline V gene. J was trimmed by 2 bases and V by 6 bases; bases with no gene match: 10. CDR3 coding DNA: TGTGCCAGCAGCCCCATCCGACAGGGTCCCTACGAGCAGTACTTC. This sequence encodes CASSPIRQGPYEQYF.

The V and J genes are TRBV7-2 and TRBJ2-7; the match to TRBD2 covers 10 bases. The V segment lost 5 bases and the J segment 3 bases; nucleotides outside the gene matches: 22. This CDR3 is built from 20 residues. Germline V gene data show CDR1 as SGHTA and CDR2 as FQGNSA. DNA of the CDR3: TGTGCCAGCAGCCTATTAAAATCGTGGGAGCTAGCGGGGGCCGACTACGAGCAGTACTTC. This translates into CASSLLKSWELAGADYEQYF.

This clonotype has ten or more counts. V usage is TRBV27 and J usage is TRBJ2-5; D might be TRBD1 or TRBD2, each matching 6 bases. CDR3 length: 16 amino acids. V lost 2 bases and J lost 0, with 13 bases in between. Germline V gene data show CDR1 as MNHEY and CDR2 as SMNVEV (reference sequence). The CDR3 DNA reads TGTGCCAGCAGTTTACTGGGGGGCCGATACCAAGAGACCCAGTACTTC. It encodes CASSLLGGRYQETQYF.

This clonotype was counted ten times or more. The chain couples TRBV5-5 to TRBJ1-2; no firm D call. V lost 0 bases and J 8 bases, leaving 11 bases between the germline ends. Germline V gene sequence: CDR1 SGHKS, CDR2 YYEKEE (reference sequence). The CDR3 has 13 amino acids. CDR3 nucleotide sequence: TGTGCCAGCAGCTTGGCCGAGGCGCAGGGCTACACCTTC. Encoded protein: CASSLAEAQGYTF.

A remark on this clonotype: A single base separates this from a much larger clone, so it may be a read error. The chain combines TRBV20-1 with TRBJ2-7; no reliable D call. CDR1 and CDR2 from the germline V gene are DFQATT and SNEGSKA (reference sequence). V gave up 5 bases and J gave up 2 bases, with 13 bases separating them. The CDR3 contains 13 residues. DNA of the CDR3: TGCAGTGCTGGAAGGAGCGAACCCTACGAGCAGTACTTC. Amino acids: CSAGRSEPYEQYF.

This clonotype was observed at least ten times. This chain connects TRBV4-3 to TRBJ1-4; D not certain. Germline V lookup: CDR1 LGHNA, CDR2 YSLEER. The CDR3 is 17 amino acids. Trimming took off 0 bases at V and 0 bases at J, with 11 bases between the two ends. The CDR3 coding sequence is TGCGCCAGCAGCCAAGACGGTGCGGGGTCAACTAATGAAAAACTGTTTTTT. This gives the protein CASSQDGAGSTNEKLFF.

This clonotype was observed at least ten times. The chain couples TRBV18 to TRBJ2-5; D is possibly TRBD1 (6 bases). Germline V lookup: CDR1 KGHSH, CDR2 LQKENI. Deletions cut 8 bases from V and 3 bases from J, with 10 bases between. The CDR3 consists of 12 residues. DNA for the CDR3: TGTGCCAGCAGCCCAGGGGAAGAGACCCAGTACTTC. It specifies CASSPGEETQYF. Using reference TRBV18 and TRBJ2-5 for the parts outside the CDR3, the full variable domain is NAGVMQNPRHLVRRRGQEARLRCSPMKGHSHVYWYRQLPEEGLKFMVYLQKENIIDESGMPKERFSAEFPKEGPSILRIQQVVRGDSAAYFCASSPGEETQYFGPGTRLLVL.

Many counts were recorded for this clonotype. V gene TRBV24-1 combines with J gene TRBJ2-1; TRBD2 matches 13 bases. Looked up from germline, CDR1 is KGHDR and CDR2 is SFDVKD. There are 15 residues in the CDR3. V gave up 4 bases and J gave up 9 bases; unmatched junction bases: 5. The chain's CDR3 is CATSEGLAGYIEQFF. CDR3 bases: TGTGCCACCAGTGAGGGACTAGCGGGGTATATTGAGCAGTTCTTC.

This clonotype was observed many times. This chain uses TRBV4-3 with TRBJ2-7; D unclear. Looked up from germline, CDR1 is LGHNA and CDR2 is YSLEER. This CDR3 is 15 amino acids long. V lost 3 bases and J lost 3, with 15 bases in between. The CDR3: CASSQTSSPGYEQYF. The DNA for the CDR3 is TGCGCCAGCAGCCAGACGTCCTCTCCAGGCTACGAGCAGTACTTC.